The next 27 T cell receptor beta chains were all read from a single sample in a study of chemoradiotherapy in HPV16-positive cancers. The protocol was immunoSEQ multiplex PCR, while the TCRdb copy is restricted to in-frame clones and leaves out a portion. The sample consists of approximately 12,000 clones, 76% of them appearing once. This sample was obtained from a patient who underwent chemoradiotherapy. Every receptor here comes from a human donor with HPV-associated anogenital cancer.

The CDR3 DNA is TGTGCCAGCTCAGCAAACCTACCGAGACAGGGGTCGAATTCACCCCTCCACTTT. The encoded protein is CASSANLPRQGSNSPLHF. The V gene is TRBV18, the J gene TRBJ1-6; TRBD1 matches 8 bases. The CDR3 loop spans 18 amino acids. Germline CDR1 KGHSH, CDR2 LQKENI. The V gene end was trimmed by 5 bases and the J gene end by 7 bases; junction bases not matched to a gene: 16.

Only a few counts were recorded for this clone. V gene TRBV2 combines with J gene TRBJ2-2; possible D gene TRBD2, 6 bases. Per the germline V gene, CDR1 is SNHLY and CDR2 is FYNNEI. V lost 4 bases and J lost 2, with 11 bases in between. The CDR3 spans 15 residues. This CDR3 reads CASSAGVVNTGELFF. As DNA, the CDR3 is TGTGCCAGCAGTGCGGGGGTAGTTAACACCGGGGAGCTGTTTTTT.

The V gene is TRBV4-2, the J gene TRBJ1-2; 7 nucleotides match TRBD1. This CDR3 region has 13 residues. The trim removed 3 bases at V and 8 bases at J, leaving 6 bases unmatched. Germline lookup yields CDR1 LGHNA and CDR2 YNFKEQ. CDR3 region: CASSQPGQSGYTF. In nucleotides, the CDR3 is TGTGCCAGCAGCCAGCCGGGACAGAGCGGCTACACCTTC.

The rearrangement uses TRBV30 and TRBJ2-7; 7 bases align to TRBD1. Germline V gene lookup returns CDR1 GTSNPN and CDR2 SVGIG (reference sequence). This CDR3 comprises 15 residues. The junction had 8 bases not matched to a gene; V was cut back by 2 bases and J by 1 base. CDR3 coding DNA: TGTGCCTGGAGTTCTGGACAGGACGATTCCTACGAGCAGTACTTC. Translated: CAWSSGQDDSYEQYF.

The rearrangement links TRBV13 to TRBJ1-3; the D is unclear. The V end was cut by 5 bases, the J end by 7 bases, with 9 bases between. CDR3 size: 12 residues. Germline CDR1 and CDR2: PRHDT and FYEKMQ (reference sequence). CDR3: CASSPRGNTIYF. The CDR3 DNA is TGTGCCAGCAGCCCGCGGGGTAACACCATATATTTT.

This rearrangement joins TRBV30 to TRBJ2-6; possibly TRBD1 for D (5 bases). This CDR3 contains 17 residues. Germline V lookup: CDR1 GTSNPN, CDR2 SVGIG (reference sequence). V was trimmed by 0 bases and J by 0 bases, leaving 12 bases between them. CDR3 amino acids: CAWSVSRVRSGANVLTF. The CDR3 bases are TGTGCCTGGAGTGTGTCCAGGGTACGCTCTGGGGCCAACGTCCTGACTTTC.

J is TRBJ2-7 and V is TRBV6-1; D perhaps matches TRBD2 (6 bases). There are 18 residues in the CDR3. The germline V gene encodes CDR1 MNHNS and CDR2 SASEGT. V lost 0 bases, J lost 3 bases, and 21 bases lay in between. CDR3 in amino acids: CASSEAFGLRGPGYEQYF. CDR3 bases: TGTGCCAGCAGTGAAGCTTTCGGTTTGCGGGGTCCGGGCTACGAGCAGTACTTC.

This chain's CDR3 is CASTIAGGYQETQYF. As DNA, the CDR3 is TGTGCCAGCACCATAGCGGGGGGATACCAAGAGACCCAGTACTTC. This sequence joins TRBV5-6 and TRBJ2-5, with TRBD2 matching over 10 bases. Germline CDR1 is SGHDT and CDR2 is YYEEEE. V was clipped by 6 bases and J by 0 bases; unmatched bases: 5. This CDR3 has 15 residues.

This sequence joins TRBV28 and TRBJ1-2; TRBD1 is a possible D gene (6 bases). The germline gives CDR1 MDHEN, CDR2 SYDVKM. The V and J ends lost 2 bases and 4 bases respectively, with 14 bases between them. The CDR3 runs 15 residues. The CDR3 is CASSLNRAYFYGYTF. The CDR3 nucleotides read TGTGCCAGCAGTTTAAACAGGGCTTACTTCTATGGCTACACCTTC.

The chain recombines TRBV11-1 with TRBJ2-7, with TRBD1 matching 7 bases. Per germline, CDR1 SGHAT and CDR2 FQDESV (reference sequence). The CDR3 has 15 residues. V lost 5 bases and J lost 5; bases outside the gene matches: 12. This CDR3 is CASSPGTAYPHEQYF. The CDR3 nucleotides are TGTGCCAGCAGCCCCGGGACAGCCTACCCCCACGAGCAGTACTTC.

CDR3 sequence reads: CASSSVGAKNIQYF. Here the CDR3 DNA reads TGTGCCAGCAGTTCCGTAGGGGCCAAAAACATTCAGTACTTC. The gene calls are TRBV6-5 and TRBJ2-4; no clear D. Trimming left V 4 bases short and J 1 base short, with 8 bases between. The germline gives CDR1 MNHEY, CDR2 SVGAGI. The CDR3 is 14 residues long.

The rearrangement links TRBV2 to TRBJ2-2; D uncertain. The CDR3 length is 16 residues. The V end was cut by 7 bases, the J end by 0 bases, with 15 bases between. Germline loops: CDR1 SNHLY, CDR2 FYNNEI. The CDR3 DNA follows: TGTGCCAGCAAACGTGAGCGCAACGCGAACACCGGGGAGCTGTTTTTT. As protein: CASKRERNANTGELFF. The full variable domain, with the rest looked up from reference TRBV2 and TRBJ2-2, is EPEVTQTPSHQVTQMGQEVILRCVPISNHLYFYWYRQILGQKVEFLVSFYNNEISEKSEIFDDQFSVERPDGSNFTLKIRSTKLEDSAMYFCASKRERNANTGELFFGEGSRLTVL.

A remark on this clone: The germline gene is not matched at one end of the junction; a read error may be the cause. This sequence joins TRBV11-2 and TRBJ2-1, with D possibly being TRBD1 (5 bases). CDR3 length: 13 amino acids. CDR1 is SGHAT, CDR2 FQNNGV, per germline. CDR3 amino acids: CASSLDSYNEQFF. The CDR3 region has the DNA TGTGCCAGCAGCCTAGACAGCTACAATGAGCAGTTCTTC. Looking up the rest from reference TRBV11-2 and TRBJ2-1 gives the full variable domain: EAGVAQSPRYKIIEKRQSVAFWCNPISGHATLYWYQQILGQGPKLLIQFQNNGVVDDSQLPKDRFSAERLKGVDSTLKIQPAKLEDSAVYLCASSLDSYNEQFFGPGTRLTVL.

The V gene is TRBV23-1, the J gene TRBJ1-2; D gene uncertain. TRBV23-1 is known as an ORF, though its function is uncertain. The CDR3 is 21 amino acids. V shed 7 bases and J shed 2 bases, with 35 bases lying between them. CDR3 DNA: TGCGCCAGCACCTCGTGCAGCGGTGGCTTTCCAAGGACCAAACTCAACTATGGCTACACCTTC. Amino acids: CASTSCSGGFPRTKLNYGYTF.

The chain is built from TRBV7-8 and TRBJ2-2, with unresolved D. The V and J ends lost 5 bases and 1 base respectively, with 23 bases between them. Germline V gene data show CDR1 as SGHVS and CDR2 as FQNEAQ. The CDR3 spans 19 residues. This CDR3 reads CASSNTDRRTTLNTGELFF. The CDR3, as DNA: TGTGCCAGCAGCAACACAGACCGACGGACGACCCTGAACACCGGGGAGCTGTTTTTT.

This clone was observed once. This sequence joins TRBV19 and TRBJ1-1; no definite D call. CDR3 length equals 13 residues. Germline CDR1 reads LNHDA; CDR2 reads SQIVND (reference sequence). Trimming left V 6 bases short and J 7 bases short, with 15 bases between. CDR3 DNA sequence: TGTGCCAGTAGCGATACTCGCGGGTTTGAAGCTTTCTTT. It encodes CASSDTRGFEAFF.

The chain has TRBV5-6 and TRBJ1-5; D not certain. Germline CDR1 SGHDT, CDR2 YYEEEE. Trimming left V 4 bases short and J 0 bases short, with 17 bases between. The CDR3 spans 17 residues. CDR3 in amino acids: CASSRWYRDLSNQPQHF. The CDR3 DNA sequence: TGTGCCAGCAGCCGTTGGTACAGAGATCTTAGCAATCAGCCCCAGCATTTT.

The V and J genes are TRBV5-5 and TRBJ1-1; D is unresolved. The length of the CDR3 is 15 residues. Trimming removed 1 base from V and 2 bases from J, with 12 bases in between. Per germline, CDR1 SGHKS and CDR2 YYEKEE (reference sequence). CDR3 amino acids: CASSLTGFSNTEAFF. Here the CDR3 DNA reads TGTGCCAGCAGCTTGACGGGATTTTCCAACACTGAAGCTTTCTTT.

The gene calls are TRBV7-2 and TRBJ2-5; TRBD1 matches at 8 bases. Trimming cost V 5 bases and J 5 bases; bases outside gene matches: 13. Germline-derived CDR1 and CDR2 are SGHTA and FQGNSA. This CDR3 is built from 16 residues. In DNA, the CDR3 is TGTGCCAGCAGCGGCCAGGCAGGACAGGGACTGGAGACCCAGTACTTC. It is translated as CASSGQAGQGLETQYF.

The chain carries TRBV6-5 and TRBJ1-6; D not resolved. V dropped 0 bases and J dropped 7 bases, with 4 bases sitting between them. Germline CDR1 is MNHEY and CDR2 is SVGAGI. This CDR3 contains 13 residues. DNA of the CDR3: TGTGCCAGCAGTTACTCGTCGAATTCACCCCTCCACTTT. Amino acids: CASSYSSNSPLHF.

V and J are TRBV19 and TRBJ1-3; no definite D call. Germline loops: CDR1 LNHDA, CDR2 SQIVND (reference sequence). This CDR3 spans 20 amino acids. V lost 5 bases, J lost 0 bases, and 26 bases lay in between. CDR3 sequence reads: CASSPHKGLIPTLSGNTIYF. Here the CDR3 DNA reads TGTGCCAGTAGTCCACACAAGGGCCTCATACCAACCCTCTCTGGAAACACCATATATTTT.

The genes are TRBV21-1 and TRBJ2-3; the table gives TRBD2 as D, unverified against the DNA. TRBV21-1 is a known pseudogene. The CDR3 covers 15 residues. CDR3 in amino acids: CASSKAGGSTDTQYF. CDR3 coding DNA: TGTGCCAGCAGCAAAGCGGGGGGAAGCACAGATACGCAGTATTTT.

The chain carries TRBV5-4 and TRBJ1-2; D unresolved. This CDR3 region has 13 residues. Per germline, CDR1 SGHNT and CDR2 YYREEE (reference sequence). The V end lost 4 bases, the J end lost 1 base, and 8 bases lay between the germline ends. This chain's CDR3 is CASSPGNNYGYTF. CDR3 nucleotides: TGTGCCAGCAGCCCGGGGAATAACTATGGCTACACCTTC.

The chain links TRBV10-3 to TRBJ2-6, with D perhaps TRBD2 (6 bases). The germline gives CDR1 ENHRY, CDR2 SYGVKD. CDR3 length equals 19 residues. V gave up 3 bases and J gave up 2 bases, with 20 bases separating them. CDR3 nucleotide sequence: TGTGCCATCAGTGAAGTAGCAGGGCGCGGCGGGGCTGGGGCCAACGTCCTGACTTTC. Amino acids: CAISEVAGRGGAGANVLTF.

The chain links TRBV13 to TRBJ2-5, with D uncertain. The CDR3 is 17 amino acids. CDR1 is PRHDT, CDR2 FYEKMQ, per germline (reference sequence). Trimming removed 5 bases from V and 2 bases from J, with 21 bases in between. The CDR3: CASSRILNRQLQETQYF. The CDR3 nucleotides read TGTGCCAGCAGCCGGATCTTGAACCGGCAGCTTCAAGAGACCCAGTACTTC.

This clone was observed once. The chain has TRBV30 and TRBJ1-1; D unclear. The CDR3 has 13 amino acids. The V and J ends lost 3 bases and 1 base respectively, with 9 bases between them. Germline V gene data show CDR1 as GTSNPN and CDR2 as SVGIG (reference sequence). The CDR3, as DNA: TGTGCCTGGAGCCGTGCAGCGAACACTGAAGCTTTCTTT. Translation: CAWSRAANTEAFF.

The rearrangement uses TRBV25-1 and TRBJ2-5, with 7 bases that match TRBD1. Germline V gene data show CDR1 as MGHDK and CDR2 as SYGVNS. This CDR3 region has 12 residues. Unmatched junction bases numbered 8, after V lost 11 bases and J lost 5 bases. CDR3 amino acids: CAARQGWETQYF. The CDR3 nucleotides are TGTGCCGCCCGACAGGGCTGGGAGACCCAGTACTTC.